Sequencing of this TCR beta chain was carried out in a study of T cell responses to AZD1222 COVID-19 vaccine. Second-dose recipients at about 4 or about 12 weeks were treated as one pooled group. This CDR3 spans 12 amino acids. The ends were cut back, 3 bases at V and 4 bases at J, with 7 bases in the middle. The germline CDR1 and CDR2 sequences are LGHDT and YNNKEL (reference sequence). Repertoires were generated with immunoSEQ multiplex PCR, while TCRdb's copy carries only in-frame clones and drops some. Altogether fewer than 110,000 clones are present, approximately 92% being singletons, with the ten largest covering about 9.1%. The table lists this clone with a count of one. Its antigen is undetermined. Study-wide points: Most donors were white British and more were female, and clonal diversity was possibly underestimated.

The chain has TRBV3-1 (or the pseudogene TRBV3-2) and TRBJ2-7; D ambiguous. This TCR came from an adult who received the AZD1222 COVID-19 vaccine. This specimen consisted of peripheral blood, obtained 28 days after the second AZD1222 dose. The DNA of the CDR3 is TGTGCCAGCAGCCAGCTGAGGTACGAGCAGTACTTC. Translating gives CASSQLRYEQYF.